This T cell receptor (beta chain) is from a study of beta chain features in type 1 diabetes. CDR3 length: 11 amino acids. Trimming pared 6 bases from V and 5 bases from J, leaving 5 bases between. Germline CDR1 is SNHLY and CDR2 is FYNNEI. General study points: Across all four CD4+ subsets, people with type 1 diabetes showed modestly shorter TCRB CDR3s.

With respect to this clone: The antigen is not known. Other DNA sequences within the sample encode an identical CDR3.

TCRB transcripts that were expressed got sequenced, as all of the isolated RNA had been reverse transcribed. TCRdb's copy holds only in-frame clones and misses some; the assay was immunoSEQ multiplex PCR. The sample includes around 160,000 clones, 63% seen only once; the top ten take under 0.1%. This rearrangement joins TRBV2 to TRBJ2-1; D call uncertain. Input material: naive CD4+ T cells from blood. The clonotype was recovered from a man younger than 40 with type 1 diabetes. The CDR3 spells CASRGNNEQFF. CDR3 DNA sequence: TGTGCCAGCAGGGGGAACAATGAGCAGTTCTTC.